This T cell receptor (beta chain) was captured by sequencing in a study of blood T cell repertoires in COVID-19. Study-level information: Samples representing acute and convalescent COVID-19 were sourced from the United States, Italy and Spain. T cells, B-cell-depleted T cells, or PBMCs supplied cDNA or gDNA.

Authors' analysis steps: The authors estimated nucleated cell counts from reference gene primer amplification. Assay used: immunoSEQ multiplex PCR; TCRdb lists only in-frame clones, some missing. That table is the source of V, J and clone size, and D and trimming were worked out from the DNA. The data show 200,000 to 250,000 clones, approximately 80% seen once. The CDR3 is 14 amino acids. Patients at the Seattle site were enrolled during active infection and followed longitudinally. What was sequenced was peripheral blood. The chain recombines TRBV21-1 with TRBJ1-4; TRBD1 is the table's D call and was not checked against the DNA. TRBV21-1 is tagged as a pseudogene. This TCR came from a woman older than 75 with COVID-19, enrolled during active disease. The CDR3 DNA reads TGTGCCAGCAGCACCCGACAGGAAGGTGAAAAACTGTTTTTT. Its translation: CASSTRQEGEKLFF.